This is a list of T cell receptor beta chains from one sample in a study of identical twins. TCRdb re-analysed the 5' RACE reads in MiXCR, keeping a single row per CDR3 protein. The profile shows fewer than 900,000 distinct CDR3 sequences, 18% of them singletons. This sample also appeared in a second study, on T cells expressing NK-cell markers.

Material for sequencing was PBMCs. Receptors originate from a woman aged 18-29 years in good health. CDR3s include the opening cysteine and the closing phenylalanine or tryptophan. A D gene is named only where the DNA matches it firmly. The size of a clone is reported for some rows only, either as once, few or many, or as a class for expanded clones.

>TRBV7-9|NA|NA|TRBJ2-4
CASSLGTSVPKNIQYF
TGTGCCAGCAGCTTAGGTACCAGCGTACCAAAAAACATTCAGTACTTC
>TRBV12-3/TRBV12-4|NA|NA|TRBJ2-6
CASTDDIFSGANVLTF
TGTGCCAGCACCGATGACATATTCTCTGGGGCCAACGTCCTGACTTTC
>TRBV20-1|few|NA|TRBJ1-4
CSVFPGRTTNEKLFF
TGCAGTGTTTTCCCGGGACGGACAACTAATGAAAAACTGTTTTTT
>TRBV5-4|few|TRBD2|TRBJ2-3
CASRQQAGGTDTQYF
TGTGCCAGCAGGCAACAAGCGGGAGGTACAGATACGCAGTATTTT
>TRBV18|few|NA|TRBJ1-1
CASSPLTTEAFF
TGTGCCAGCTCACCACTGACCACTGAAGCTTTCTTT
>TRBV29-1|NA|TRBD1|TRBJ1-1
CSVAQGAVNTEAFF
TGCAGCGTTGCCCAGGGGGCCGTGAACACTGAAGCTTTCTTT
>TRBV9|many|TRBD2|TRBJ2-7
CASSIGLKSGGLLYEQYF
TGTGCCAGCAGCATAGGACTTAAAAGCGGGGGACTGTTGTACGAGCAGTACTTC
>TRBV29-1|few|TRBD2|TRBJ2-7
CSVEGLAGKSSYEQYF
TGCAGCGTTGAAGGGCTAGCGGGAAAAAGCTCCTACGAGCAGTACTTC
>TRBV12-3/TRBV12-4|few|TRBD1|TRBJ2-1
CASSTRTGLEQFF
TGTGCCAGCAGTACCCGGACAGGCCTTGAGCAGTTCTTC
>TRBV20-1|few|NA|TRBJ1-2
CSALRGGGGNYGYTF
TGCAGTGCCCTCCGTGGGGGGGGAGGGAACTATGGCTACACCTTC
>TRBV4-1|NA|NA|TRBJ1-6
CASSPTSGAYNSPLHF
TGCGCCAGCAGCCCCACTTCAGGGGCCTATAATTCACCCCTCCACTTT
>TRBV5-1|NA|NA|TRBJ1-1
CASSFIQGSMNTEAFF
TGCGCCAGCAGCTTTATCCAGGGAAGTATGAACACTGAAGCTTTCTTT
>TRBV12-3/TRBV12-4|NA|NA|TRBJ1-4
CASSLFRIGRKLFF
TGTGCCAGCAGTTTATTCCGCATTGGGCGGAAACTGTTTTTT
>TRBV4-2|many|NA|TRBJ1-1
CASTIRGMNTEAFF
TGTGCCAGTACAATTAGGGGGATGAACACTGAAGCTTTCTTT
>TRBV7-9|NA|NA|TRBJ2-3
CASSLLRFGTDTQYF
TGTGCCAGCAGCTTATTGAGGTTCGGCACAGATACGCAGTATTTT
>TRBV20-1|NA|NA|TRBJ1-1
CSAKLGGTEAFF
TGCAGTGCCAAGTTAGGGGGCACTGAAGCTTTCTTT
>TRBV29-1|many|NA|TRBJ2-3
CSVEEGAIGDTQYF
TGCAGCGTTGAAGAGGGGGCTATCGGAGATACGCAGTATTTT
>TRBV12-3/TRBV12-4|many|NA|TRBJ1-1
CASSFQGGYTEAFF
TGTGCCAGCAGTTTCCAAGGGGGATACACTGAAGCTTTCTTT
>TRBV28|NA|NA|TRBJ1-2
CASRPRTVYGYTF
TGTGCCAGCAGACCCCGGACCGTCTATGGCTACACCTTC
>TRBV6-1|NA|NA|TRBJ2-7
CASSERWTVPPYEQYF
TGTGCCAGCAGCGAACGATGGACCGTACCCCCCTACGAGCAGTACTTC
>TRBV5-1|NA|NA|TRBJ2-7
CASATGRSSYEQYF
TGCGCCAGCGCGACAGGCAGGAGCTCCTACGAGCAGTACTTC
>TRBV29-1|few|NA|TRBJ2-5
CSVVRVGETQYF
TGCAGCGTTGTCAGGGTCGGCGAGACCCAGTACTTC
>TRBV10-3|NA|NA|TRBJ1-5
CAISEGGGDQPQHF
TGTGCCATCAGTGAGGGTGGAGGGGACCAGCCCCAGCATTTT
>TRBV6-6|NA|NA|TRBJ2-5
CASSYSSETQYF
TGTGCCAGCAGTTATTCGAGCGAGACCCAGTACTTC
>TRBV29-1|many|NA|TRBJ1-1
CSVGRANTEAFF
TGCAGCGTCGGAAGGGCGAACACTGAAGCTTTCTTT
>TRBV12-3/TRBV12-4|few|TRBD2|TRBJ2-5
CASSETSGGGETQYF
TGTGCCAGCAGTGAGACTAGCGGGGGTGGAGAGACCCAGTACTTC
>TRBV6-5|NA|TRBD1|TRBJ1-5
CASSYSPGTGRIDEPQHF
TGTGCCAGCAGTTACTCCCCCGGGACAGGGAGGATAGATGAGCCCCAGCATTTT
>TRBV6-1|few|NA|TRBJ2-3
CASRRRSPGTDTQYF
TGTGCCAGTCGTCGGCGTAGTCCGGGCACAGATACGCAGTATTTT
>TRBV5-5|NA|NA|TRBJ2-7
CASSRPELYEQYF
TGTGCCAGCAGCCGGCCGGAGCTCTACGAGCAGTACTTC
>TRBV19|NA|NA|TRBJ1-5
CASMSFGTPQPQHF
TGTGCCAGTATGAGTTTTGGGACCCCACAGCCCCAGCATTTT
>TRBV23-1|few|NA|TRBJ1-6
CASSLGLGNSPLHF
TGCGCCAGCAGCCTGGGGTTAGGAAATTCACCCCTCCACTTT
>TRBV11-2|many|NA|TRBJ2-5
CASRSDLEYQETQYF
TGTGCCAGCAGGAGTGACCTAGAGTACCAAGAGACCCAGTACTTC
>TRBV6-1|few|NA|TRBJ2-2
CASTSRGVPNTGELFF
TGTGCCAGCACCTCACGGGGCGTACCGAACACCGGGGAGCTGTTTTTT
>TRBV20-1|many|NA|TRBJ2-2
CSARTQNQGELFF
TGCAGTGCACGAACACAAAACCAGGGGGAGCTGTTTTTT
>TRBV12-3/TRBV12-4|few|NA|TRBJ2-3
CASSLKASTDTQYF
TGTGCCAGCAGTTTAAAGGCCAGCACAGATACGCAGTATTTT
>TRBV12-3/TRBV12-4|few|NA|TRBJ2-7
CASAVYTYEQYF
TGTGCCTCTGCAGTTTATACCTACGAGCAGTACTTC
>TRBV12-3/TRBV12-4|many|NA|TRBJ2-2
CASIPGGSISGELFF
TGTGCCAGCATCCCCGGAGGGAGTATCTCCGGGGAGCTGTTTTTT
>TRBV7-3|few|NA|TRBJ2-2
CASSAGTTGELFF
TGTGCCAGCAGCGCGGGGACAACCGGGGAGCTGTTTTTT
>TRBV20-1|few|TRBD2|TRBJ2-3
CSATERGWGTDTQYF
TGCAGTGCTACAGAGCGGGGGTGGGGCACAGATACGCAGTATTTT
>TRBV5-6|NA|NA|TRBJ2-3
CASSFVSGITDTQYF
TGTGCCAGCAGCTTCGTTAGCGGAATCACAGATACGCAGTATTTT
>TRBV21-1|many|NA|TRBJ2-6
CASSKAPHDRGNSGANVLTF
TGTGCCAGCAGCAAAGCCCCTCACGACAGGGGGAACTCTGGGGCCAACGTCCTGACTTTC
>TRBV6-1|NA|TRBD2|TRBJ2-3
CASGREREDTQYF
TGTGCCAGCGGGCGGGAGCGGGAAGATACGCAGTATTTT
>TRBV7-2|NA|NA|TRBJ2-1
CASPRYNEQFF
TGTGCCAGCCCCCGGTACAATGAGCAGTTCTTC
>TRBV12-3/TRBV12-4|NA|NA|TRBJ2-7
CASSRGHGEQYF
TGTGCCAGCAGCCGCGGGCACGGCGAGCAGTACTTC
>TRBV5-1|NA|TRBD2|TRBJ2-5
CASSLESGGTQETQYF
TGCGCCAGCAGCTTGGAAAGCGGGGGGACTCAAGAGACCCAGTACTTC
>TRBV28|once|TRBD1|TRBJ1-6
CASSKGQGSSYNSPLHF
TGTGCCAGCAGTAAAGGACAGGGGAGCTCCTATAATTCACCCCTCCACTTT
>TRBV29-1|NA|NA|TRBJ2-1
CSVVTISYNEQFF
TGCAGCGTTGTGACAATCTCCTACAATGAGCAGTTCTTC
>TRBV7-9|few|NA|TRBJ2-2
CASKAGTNTGELFF
TGTGCCAGCAAAGCAGGCACGAACACCGGGGAGCTGTTTTTT